The rows below give T cell receptor beta chains drawn from one sample of a study of cytomegalovirus exposure and HLA in healthy donors. Only in-frame clones appear in the TCRdb table, and some are missing; sequencing was by immunoSEQ multiplex PCR. The table includes approximately 130,000 clones, around 83% detected once. Sequencing was carried out using PBMCs. The receptors were sampled from a woman aged 30 to 39 in good health and CMV-seropositive. Each CDR3 is given with its conserved first and last residue. D genes are given only for firm matches. Part of the rows lack a size; the others show once, few, many or a class for expanded clones.

j_gene,abundance,d_gene,len,v_gene,CDR3nt,CDR3aa
TRBJ1-1,-,-,15,TRBV5-1,TGCGCCAGCAGCTTGGAAGGCAACTACCTTTCTGAAGCTTTCTTT,CASSLEGNYLSEAFF
TRBJ2-3,few,TRBD1,16,TRBV28,TGTGCCAGCAGTTTGAAGGGACAGCGCGACACAGATACGCAGTATTTT,CASSLKGQRDTDTQYF
TRBJ2-3,-,-,11,TRBV29-1,TGCAGCGTTGAGGGCGGGGTTACGCAGTATTTT,CSVEGGVTQYF
TRBJ2-2,-,TRBD1,16,TRBV5-1,TGCGCCAGCAGCAGGACAGGGGCCCTAGGTACCGGGGAGCTGTTTTTT,CASSRTGALGTGELFF
TRBJ2-3,-,-,14,TRBV5-1,TGCGCCAGCAGCTTGGGCCAGTTTACAGATACGCAGTATTTT,CASSLGQFTDTQYF
TRBJ2-1,-,TRBD2,16,TRBV5-1,TGCGCCAGCAGCCCCCGACTAGCGGGGGGTCACAATGAGCAGTTCTTC,CASSPRLAGGHNEQFF
TRBJ1-2,-,-,12,TRBV13,TGTGCCAGCAGCTTAGGCCAGGTTGGCTACACCTTC,CASSLGQVGYTF
TRBJ1-5,-,-,16,TRBV28,TGTGCCAGCAGTTTACAGGGGTCCCCTCTCAATCAGCCCCAGCATTTT,CASSLQGSPLNQPQHF
TRBJ2-2,-,TRBD1,15,TRBV13,TGTGCCAGCAGCCCCGACAGGGGTATCACCGGGGAGCTGTTTTTT,CASSPDRGITGELFF
TRBJ1-1,-,-,13,TRBV30,TGTGCCTGGCAAGGACAGCTGAACACTGAAGCTTTCTTT,CAWQGQLNTEAFF
TRBJ2-7,-,-,13,TRBV7-3,TGTGCCAGCAGCCCACCGGGCTCCTACGAGCAGTACTTC,CASSPPGSYEQYF
TRBJ1-1,-,-,15,TRBV27,TGTGCCAGCACCCCTAGGGGGGGCTGGAACACTGAAGCTTTCTTT,CASTPRGGWNTEAFF
TRBJ1-1,-,-,14,TRBV30,TGTGCCTACTTACCGCCCACAGGGTTTCGGCGGGCTTTCTTT,CAYLPPTGFRRAFF
TRBJ1-5,-,TRBD1,14,TRBV19,TGTGCCAGTAAACAGGGGACAAGCAATCAGCCCCAGCATTTT,CASKQGTSNQPQHF
TRBJ1-4,-,-,13,TRBV19,TGTGCCAGTAGCCAAGAGGCGGGCGAAAAACTGTTTTTT,CASSQEAGEKLFF
TRBJ2-3,-,-,15,TRBV5-1,TGCGCCAGCAGCTTCGAAGCGCCTAGCACAGATACGCAGTATTTT,CASSFEAPSTDTQYF
TRBJ2-7,-,-,14,TRBV5-4,TGTGCCAGCAGTTCTACAGGGAGAGCTAACGAGCAGTACTTC,CASSSTGRANEQYF
TRBJ1-5,-,-,14,TRBV28,TGTGCCAGCGGCGGACATTTAATCAATCAGCCCCAGCATTTT,CASGGHLINQPQHF
TRBJ2-5,few,TRBD1,12,TRBV29-1,TGCAGCGGGGGGACAGAGCCCGAGACCCAGTACTTC,CSGGTEPETQYF
TRBJ1-2,-,TRBD1,17,TRBV4-2,TGTGCCAGCAGCCAAGATGGGGACAGGGGGGTAAACTATGGCTACACCTTC,CASSQDGDRGVNYGYTF
TRBJ2-3,-,TRBD2,16,TRBV19,TGTGCCAGTAGTATAACTAGCGGGGGGGGACGAGGTACGCAGTATTTT,CASSITSGGGRGTQYF
TRBJ2-7,-,TRBD2,16,TRBV7-8,TGTGCCAGCAGCTTAATCAGCGGGGGGACCTCCTACGAGCAGTACTTC,CASSLISGGTSYEQYF
TRBJ1-1,few,-,15,TRBV29-1,TGCAGCGTTGAAGACGTACAGGGAGTCATTGGAGAAGCTTTCTTT,CSVEDVQGVIGEAFF
TRBJ2-7,few,-,18,TRBV1,TGCACCAGCAGCCAAGATCGGTCCCCCGGGACTGATGCTTACGAGCAGTACTTC,CTSSQDRSPGTDAYEQYF
TRBJ1-1,-,-,10,TRBV20-1,TGCAGTGTCTCACTTTCTGAAGCTTTCTTT,CSVSLSEAFF
TRBJ2-5,-,-,11,TRBV2,TGTGCCAGCCTCCAATGGGCTAGCAGTTACTTC,CASLQWASSYF
TRBJ2-2,-,TRBD2,19,TRBV27,TGTGCCAGCAGTTTTACGGGACTAGCGGGAGGGGTTTTAACCGGGGAGCTGTTTTTT,CASSFTGLAGGVLTGELFF
TRBJ2-2,-,-,14,TRBV7-9,TGTGCCAGCAGCTTAGGGAGCAACACCGGGGAGCTGTTTTTT,CASSLGSNTGELFF
TRBJ2-3,-,TRBD2,16,TRBV10-1,TGCGCCAGCAGCGACTTAGCGGGGTCCCGCACAGATACGCAGTATTTT,CASSDLAGSRTDTQYF
TRBJ1-3,-,TRBD1,15,TRBV11-2,TGTGCCAGCAGACCGCAGGGGGCAGCTGGAAACACCATATATTTT,CASRPQGAAGNTIYF
TRBJ2-5,-,-,13,TRBV5-1,TGCGCCAGCAGCTTTACTGTAGAAGAGACCCAGTACTTC,CASSFTVEETQYF
TRBJ2-7,-,TRBD2,15,TRBV6-5,TGTGCCAGCAGTTCCCGACTAGCGGGTGGCTACGAGCAGTACTTC,CASSSRLAGGYEQYF
TRBJ1-1,once,-,14,TRBV5-6,TGTGCCAGCAGCTTGATAGCAGGGTCCACTGAAGCTTTCTTT,CASSLIAGSTEAFF
TRBJ2-2,-,-,13,TRBV28,TGTGCCAGCAGGGGCTCGAACACCGGGGAGCTGTTTTTT,CASRGSNTGELFF
TRBJ1-2,once,TRBD1,14,TRBV5-1,TGCGCCAGCAGCCCCGAAGGGCAGGGGGATGGCTACACCTTC,CASSPEGQGDGYTF
TRBJ1-6,-,TRBD1,17,TRBV9,TGTGCCAGCAGCGTAGGGGCCGGGACAGGGAAGGGTTCACCCCTCCACTTT,CASSVGAGTGKGSPLHF
TRBJ2-1,once,TRBD2,18,TRBV5-1,TGCGCCAGCAGCTCAAACCCCTGGGCGGGGGGGGTTTACAATGAGCAGTTCTTC,CASSSNPWAGGVYNEQFF
TRBJ1-2,-,-,14,TRBV6-6,TGTGCCAGCAGACCCGGAGCCCTCAACTATGGCTACACCTTC,CASRPGALNYGYTF
TRBJ2-1,-,TRBD2,20,TRBV7-3,TGTGCCAGCAGCCTCCTTGGCGGGGGGGCGGCACTTTTATCCTACAATGAGCAGTTCTTC,CASSLLGGGAALLSYNEQFF
TRBJ2-2,few,TRBD1,18,TRBV7-3,TGTGCCAGCAGCTTAACGAGGGACAGGGCCGCGAACACCGGGGAGCTGTTTTTT,CASSLTRDRAANTGELFF
TRBJ1-6,-,TRBD1,15,TRBV7-3,TGTGCCAGCAGCTTACAGGGGGTTGGGAATTCACCCCTCCACTTT,CASSLQGVGNSPLHF
TRBJ1-4,-,TRBD1,14,TRBV15,TGTGCCACCAGAGCGGGACAGGGTTCGGAAAAACTGTTTTTT,CATRAGQGSEKLFF
TRBJ1-1,-,-,13,TRBV6-5,TGTGCCAGCAGTTACTCGGCGGGAACTGAAGCTTTCTTT,CASSYSAGTEAFF
TRBJ2-7,-,-,11,TRBV2,TGTGCCGCGGGACCGCCCTACGAGCAGTACTTC,CAAGPPYEQYF
TRBJ2-5,-,-,13,TRBV2,TGTGCCAGCAGGTCCTTACCTACAGAGACCCAGTACTTC,CASRSLPTETQYF
TRBJ2-5,-,TRBD2,16,TRBV6-1,TGTGCCAGCAGTGAACTAGCGGGAGGGCCCCAAGAGACCCAGTACTTC,CASSELAGGPQETQYF
TRBJ2-6,once,-,17,TRBV9,TGTGCCAGCAGCGCCCCCCAACATCGCTCTGGGGCCAACGTCCTGACTTTC,CASSAPQHRSGANVLTF
TRBJ1-1,-,TRBD1,14,TRBV6-6,TGTGCCAGCAGTCAATCAGGGGGTCGCGGTGAAGCTTTCTTT,CASSQSGGRGEAFF
TRBJ2-1,-,-,12,TRBV7-9,TGTGCCAGCAGCTTAGTCTCCCATGAGCAGTTCTTC,CASSLVSHEQFF
TRBJ2-1,-,-,16,TRBV5-4,TGTGCCAGCAGCCCCCGAACCGGGACTTCTTACAATGAGCAGTTCTTC,CASSPRTGTSYNEQFF
TRBJ2-1,-,-,14,TRBV6-5,TGTGCCAGCAGTCCACTTGACAGCCTCAATGAGCAGTTCTTC,CASSPLDSLNEQFF
TRBJ1-1,few,-,12,TRBV30,TGTGCCTGGAGTGCCCGGGAGGGTGGAGCTTTCTTT,CAWSAREGGAFF
TRBJ1-4,once,TRBD1,16,TRBV19,TGTGCCAGTAGTATCATGGGACAGGCAACTAATGAAAAACTGTTTTTT,CASSIMGQATNEKLFF
TRBJ1-2,-,-,14,TRBV6-1,TGTGCCAGCAGTGAAGGGGGAGTAGCTTACGGCTACACCTTC,CASSEGGVAYGYTF
TRBJ1-1,-,-,12,TRBV5-6,TGTGCCAGCAGCTTGTTCGGACAGGAAGCTTTCTTT,CASSLFGQEAFF
TRBJ1-4,-,-,15,TRBV6-1,TGTGCCAGCATTAAGTGGGAGGGAACTAATGAAAAACTGTTTTTT,CASIKWEGTNEKLFF
TRBJ1-1,-,-,12,TRBV30,TGTGCCTGGAGTAGGACTGAAACTGAGGCTTTCTTT,CAWSRTETEAFF
TRBJ1-5,-,-,13,TRBV10-3,TGTGCCGTCCCACCCCAGGGCTATCAGCCCCAGCATTTT,CAVPPQGYQPQHF
TRBJ2-7,-,TRBD2,13,TRBV7-2,TGTGCCAGCAGCGCTAGCGGGGCCTACGAGCAGTACTTC,CASSASGAYEQYF